Sequencing of this T cell receptor (beta chain) was carried out in a study of somatic mutations in cytotoxic T cells in rheumatoid arthritis. Study results and limitations: Rising age went with increasing CD8+ clonality in rheumatoid arthritis patients; healthy controls showed no such increase. Each of about an eighth of the roughly 65 patients had a largest CD8+ clone that made up more than 20% of CD8+ cells.

This CDR3 comprises 16 residues. Germline CDR1 SEHNR, CDR2 FQNEAQ (reference sequence). V was shortened by 1 base and J by 2 bases, with 12 bases between the two germline ends. A remark on this clone: As yet, its antigen is unknown.

Measured with immunoSEQ multiplex PCR; TCRdb has only the in-frame clones, and not every one. The sample contains about 23,000 clones, 65% to 85% of which appear only once. V is TRBV7-9 and J is TRBJ2-1; possible D gene TRBD2, 7 bases. The sequencing sample was made of CD8+ T cells sorted from blood. The receptor was derived from an adult with rheumatoid arthritis. CDR3 bases: TGTGCCAGCAGCTTAGGCAAGGGGGGGCCCTACAATGAGCAGTTCTTC. Translating gives CASSLGKGGPYNEQFF.